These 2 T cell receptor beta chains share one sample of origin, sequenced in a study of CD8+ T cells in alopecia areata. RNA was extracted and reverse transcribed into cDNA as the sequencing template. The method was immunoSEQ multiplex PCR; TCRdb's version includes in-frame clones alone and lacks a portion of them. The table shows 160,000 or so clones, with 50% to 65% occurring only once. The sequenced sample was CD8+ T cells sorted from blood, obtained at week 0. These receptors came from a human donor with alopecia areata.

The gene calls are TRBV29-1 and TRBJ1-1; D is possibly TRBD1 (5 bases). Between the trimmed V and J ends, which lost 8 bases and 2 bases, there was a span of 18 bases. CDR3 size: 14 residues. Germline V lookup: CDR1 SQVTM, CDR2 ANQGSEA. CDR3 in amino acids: CSYRGTATNTEAFF. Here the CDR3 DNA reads TGCAGCTACCGAGGGACGGCCACTAACACTGAAGCTTTCTTT.

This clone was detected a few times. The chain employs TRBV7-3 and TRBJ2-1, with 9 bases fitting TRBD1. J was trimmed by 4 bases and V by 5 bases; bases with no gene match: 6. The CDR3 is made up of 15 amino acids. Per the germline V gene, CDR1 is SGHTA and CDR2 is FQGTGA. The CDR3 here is CASSARDRVYNEQFF. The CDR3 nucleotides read TGTGCCAGCAGCGCCCGGGACAGGGTTTACAATGAGCAGTTCTTC.